The 10 T cell receptor beta chains listed next were all sequenced from one sample in a study of molecular identifiers for immune sequencing clone quantification. TCRdb re-called the PCR reads with MiXCR, one entry per CDR3 protein. The table shows roughly 93,000 distinct CDR3 sequences, with roughly 20% occurring only once. What was sequenced was naive CD8+ T cells from blood, with Jurkat cell RNA spiked in. The sample's subset: FACS-sorted CD8+CD4-CCR7+CD45RA+ naive T cells. The receptors originated from a human donor in good health. Some libraries in this study had Jurkat cell RNA spiked in.

This clonotype was counted at least ten times. The V call is TRBV29-1, the J call TRBJ2-7; D possibly matches TRBD1 or TRBD2 (5 bases each). This CDR3 region has 13 residues. Trimming removed 4 bases from V and 3 bases from J, with 13 bases in between. Germline lookup yields CDR1 SQVTM and CDR2 ANQGSEA. CDR3 sequence reads: CSVGGRRDYEQYF. CDR3 DNA: TGCAGCGTTGGGGGGAGAAGGGACTACGAGCAGTACTTC.

To note about this clonotype: A much larger clone differs from this one at a single base, so this may be a read error. The chain combines TRBV20-1 with TRBJ2-1, with D unclear. From germline, CDR1 is DFQATT and CDR2 SNEGSKA (reference sequence). The CDR3 consists of 13 residues. CDR3: CSAIAATYNEQSF. The CDR3 bases are TGCAGTGCAATCGCGGCTACCTACAATGAGCAGTCCTTC.

This clonotype has a count of ten or more. The rearrangement joins TRBV5-1 to TRBJ2-7; TRBD2 is a possible D gene (5 bases). Trimming removed 0 bases at V and 6 bases at J, with 13 bases between. Looked up from germline, CDR1 is SGHRS and CDR2 is YFSETQ. The CDR3 runs to 14 residues. The CDR3 DNA reads TGCGCCAGCAGCTTGGCGGGCAGGACTGGCGAGCAGTACTTC. Residues: CASSLAGRTGEQYF.

Here the CDR3 reads CSARDRLKGAKTQYF. The CDR3 bases are TGCAGTGCTAGAGATCGATTGAAGGGGGCGAAGACCCAGTACTTC. V gene TRBV20-1 combines with J gene TRBJ2-5; 7 nucleotides line up with TRBD1. Per germline, CDR1 DFQATT and CDR2 SNEGSKA (reference sequence). Trimming at V came to 0 bases and at J to 6 bases, leaving 10 bases not matched to a gene. This CDR3 region has 15 residues.

In its sample, this clonotype was seen many times. The J gene is TRBJ1-1, the V gene TRBV7-2; TRBD1 agrees at 8 bases. CDR3 length equals 16 residues. CDR1 and CDR2 (germline): SGHTA, FQGNSA. J gave up 7 bases and V 1 base, and 11 bases lay outside the gene matches. In nucleotides, the CDR3 is TGTGCCAGCAGCTTAGTCCACGGACAGGGAGGTATTGAAGCTTTCTTT. Translation: CASSLVHGQGGIEAFF.

About this clonotype: A much larger clone is a single base away; this may be a read error. In DNA, the CDR3 is TGTGCCACGGAAGACGGGGCCGGGAACACCGGGGAGCTGTTTTTT. Residues: CATEDGAGNTGELFF. The chain uses TRBV10-3 and TRBJ2-2; either TRBD1 or TRBD2 may fit D (5 bases each). The germline V and J ends were trimmed by 10 bases and 1 base, with 16 bases remaining between them. Germline V gene sequence: CDR1 ENHRY, CDR2 SYGVKD. This CDR3 region has 15 residues.

The sample holds many counts of this clonotype. This chain uses TRBV4-1 with TRBJ2-2; the D is unclear. Germline values: CDR1 MGHRA, CDR2 YSYEKL. This CDR3 spans 16 amino acids. With 0 bases removed from V and 7 bases from J, the gap between germline ends came to 15 bases. The CDR3 DNA reads as TGCGCCAGCAGCCAAGAAGATGAGACGGTATTCGGGGAGCTGTTTTTT. It is translated as CASSQEDETVFGELFF.

This clonotype showed up many times. This sequence joins TRBV28 and TRBJ2-1; 7 nucleotides align to TRBD2. J gave up 9 bases and V 10 bases, and 18 bases lay outside the gene matches. The CDR3 loop spans 15 amino acids. The germline V gene encodes CDR1 MDHEN and CDR2 SYDVKM. The CDR3 nucleotides read TGTGCCACCCGAAGTCCTGGGGGAGGGCCTGGTGAGCAGTTCTTC. Translated: CATRSPGGGPGEQFF.

Worth noting for this clonotype: A much larger clone differs by one base, so this may be a read error. The chain couples TRBV10-3 to TRBJ2-2; D not certain. This CDR3 contains 15 residues. Germline CDR1 ENHRY, CDR2 SYGVKD. Here the CDR3 DNA reads TGTGCCGTCAGTGAAGGAGCCACGAACACCGGGGAGCTGTTTTTT. This translates into CAVSEGATNTGELFF.

In this sample, this clonotype turned up many times. The V call is TRBV7-9, the J call TRBJ2-4; TRBD1 aligns across 12 bases. CDR1 is SEHNR, CDR2 FQNEAQ, per germline (reference sequence). The CDR3 is 14 amino acids. The trim removed 4 bases at V and 13 bases at J, leaving 8 bases unmatched. The DNA of the CDR3 is TGTGCCAGCAGCTCGTCATGGGACAGGGGGCAACAGTACTTC. It codes for CASSSSWDRGQQYF.